Listed below are T cell receptor beta chains from one sample, sequenced in a study of metastatic and nonmetastatic thyroid tumors. TCRdb redid the clone calls on the PCR reads using MiXCR. The repertoire holds just under 60,000 clones, around 15% seen once, with about 9.4% in the top ten. The sample consisted of blood. These receptors were taken from a male donor with papillary thyroid cancer or a benign thyroid nodule (not recorded which). Some clones in this sample may be carry-over from other donors' samples. Both conserved end residues are part of each CDR3. The order of the fields is D gene, J gene, CDR3 length, V gene, clone size, CDR3 DNA, CDR3 protein. The D gene is left open where the match is weak. The size entry is marked missing in some rows and otherwise reads once, few, many or a size class.

>.|TRBJ2-6|15|TRBV6-2/TRBV6-3|.
TGTGCCAGTAGCTACCAGGGTTCTGGGGCCAACTTCCTGACTTTC
CASSYQGSGANFLTF
>.|TRBJ1-2|14|TRBV20-1|.
TGCAGTGCTAGAGATTACACCTCTAACCATGGCTACACCTTC
CSARDYTSNHGYTF
>TRBD1|TRBJ2-3|16|TRBV5-4|many
TGTGCCAGCAGCTTAGGACAGGGGTTTAGCACAGATACGCAGTATTTT
CASSLGQGFSTDTQYF
>TRBD1|TRBJ1-4|14|TRBV20-1|many
TGCAGTGTATTTGGGACAGGGGAGGTGGAAAAACTGTTTTTT
CSVFGTGEVEKLFF
>TRBD1|TRBJ1-1|14|TRBV7-3|many
TGTGCCAGCAGCTTAGACAGGGGGAACACTGAAGCTTTCTTT
CASSLDRGNTEAFF
>.|TRBJ1-6|15|TRBV6-1|.
TGTGCCAGTAGCCTCAGTTGGGGAGGAAGGTCACCCCTCCACTTT
CASSLSWGGRSPLHF
>TRBD2|TRBJ2-5|17|TRBV7-9|.
TGTGCCAGCAGCTTACCGGCGGGAGACGGAGTCCAAGAGACCCAGTACTTC
CASSLPAGDGVQETQYF
>TRBD1|TRBJ2-7|14|TRBV18|.
TGTGCCAGCTCACCACCAGGACAGGCCTACGAGCAGTACTTC
CASSPPGQAYEQYF
>.|TRBJ1-2|15|TRBV5-1|many
TGCGCCAGCAGCTTGGTTGGCTTAGGCAGCTATGGCTACACCTTC
CASSLVGLGSYGYTF
>TRBD1|TRBJ1-3|16|TRBV29-1|many
TGCAGCGCTATAACCCAACAGGGGCCCTCTGGAAACACCATATATTTT
CSAITQQGPSGNTIYF
>TRBD1|TRBJ1-1|14|TRBV12-3/TRBV12-4|.
TGTGCCAGCACCAAATCAGGGGGGCAGGGTGAAGCTTTCTTT
CASTKSGGQGEAFF
>.|TRBJ2-5|14|TRBV9|.
TGTGCCAGCAGCTTAGACCATGCCCAAGAGACCCAGTACTTC
CASSLDHAQETQYF
>.|TRBJ2-7|11|TRBV30|.
TGTGCCTGGAGTGGGGAGCGAGAGCAGTACTTC
CAWSGEREQYF
>.|TRBJ2-3|13|TRBV7-9|many
TGTGCCAGCGGCGGGACAATCACAGATACGCAGTATTTT
CASGGTITDTQYF
>.|TRBJ2-1|14|TRBV7-9|many
TGTGCCATACTTAGCAGGGAACGGTACAATGAGCAGTTCTTC
CAILSRERYNEQFF
>.|TRBJ1-2|15|TRBV14|many
TGTGCCAGCAGCCAAGCCTCAGGGGATGTATGGGGCTACACCTTC
CASSQASGDVWGYTF
>TRBD2|TRBJ2-3|17|TRBV6-5|many
TGTGCCAGCACCGGGCCGGGGGGGTCTTCCAGCACAGATACGCAGTATTTT
CASTGPGGSSSTDTQYF
>TRBD1|TRBJ1-4|15|TRBV9|many
TGTGCCAGCAGTGCTTCCGGGACAGGGGGTGAAAAACTGTTTTTT
CASSASGTGGEKLFF
>.|TRBJ1-3|14|TRBV6-1|few
TGTGCCAGCAGGGACGTGACCTCTGGAAACACCATATATTTT
CASRDVTSGNTIYF
>.|TRBJ1-3|13|TRBV27|.
TGTGCAAGTAGAAAGAGTTCTGGAAACACCATATATTTT
CASRKSSGNTIYF
>TRBD1|TRBJ2-1|14|TRBV2|many
TGTGCCAGCAGTCCGGGACAGGGTCGCAATGAGCAGTTCTTC
CASSPGQGRNEQFF
>.|TRBJ2-1|13|TRBV29-1|many
TGCAGCGTTGACCAGAAAACCTACAATGAGCAGTTCTTC
CSVDQKTYNEQFF
>.|TRBJ2-3|12|TRBV29-1|few
TGCAGCGCCAAAACTCCGGGAGATACGCAGTATTTT
CSAKTPGDTQYF
>TRBD1|TRBJ1-2|17|TRBV20-1|many
TGCAGTTATGCTAGGGGGGGACTTCTCAGGGGGAACTATGGCTACACCTTC
CSYARGGLLRGNYGYTF
>TRBD2|TRBJ2-2|19|TRBV11-2|many
TGTGCCAGCAGCTTATCCGGACTAGCGGGGGGTACGAACACCGGGGAGCTGTTTTTT
CASSLSGLAGGTNTGELFF
>.|TRBJ1-3|15|TRBV5-1|.
TGCGCCAGCAGCCCGGGGGGGGGCTCTGGAAACACCATATATTTT
CASSPGGGSGNTIYF
>.|TRBJ2-1|13|TRBV20-1|.
TGCAGTGCTAGAGGCGACAGGGACTACGAGCAGTTCTTC
CSARGDRDYEQFF
>.|TRBJ1-1|16|TRBV27|many
TGTGCCAGCAGTTTACTCGGGGGGCTGGGGAACACTGAAGCTTTCTTT
CASSLLGGLGNTEAFF
>.|TRBJ2-3|15|TRBV6-4|few
TGTGCCAGCAGTGAGACCGGGGGCGTCACATATACGCAGTATTTT
CASSETGGVTYTQYF
>.|TRBJ1-4|15|TRBV27|many
TGTGCCAGCAGACACAGACAGGCAACTAATGAAAAACTGTTTTTT
CASRHRQATNEKLFF
>.|TRBJ1-2|11|TRBV28|many
TGTGCCAGCAGTTTCAGGGGTCCCCTCACCTTC
CASSFRGPLTF
>.|TRBJ2-7|13|TRBV12-3/TRBV12-4|many
TGTGCCAGCAGTGGACCAGACAATTACGAGCAGTACTTC
CASSGPDNYEQYF